The next 16 T cell receptor beta chains were all read from a single sample in a study of Graves' ophthalmopathy and Graves' hyperthyroidism. Using RNA transcripts, the TCR beta CDR3 regions were amplified. HTBI-primed first-round RT-PCR preceded second-round multiplex PCR. TCRdb reprocessed the multiplex PCR reads with MiXCR, giving one entry per CDR3 protein. The sample includes hundreds of thousands of distinct CDR3 sequences, around 21% of them seen just once. Sample: peripheral blood. The receptors shown here come from a woman under 30 with stable Graves' hyperthyroidism.

This clonotype occurred many times. This rearrangement joins TRBV11-2 to TRBJ2-5; tentative D call: TRBD1 (5 bases). The CDR3 totals 13 residues. V gave up 5 bases and J gave up 0 bases, with 7 bases separating them. CDR1 SGHAT and CDR2 FQNNGV come from the germline V gene. The chain's CDR3 is CASSRQYQETQYF. The CDR3 nucleotides are TGTGCCAGCAGCCGACAGTACCAAGAGACCCAGTACTTC.

Ten or more counts support this clonotype. The gene calls are TRBV12-3 or TRBV12-4 and TRBJ2-7; no clear D. The length of the CDR3 is 13 residues. Trimming pared 8 bases from V and 3 bases from J, leaving 14 bases between. This chain's CDR3 is CASSYADGYEQYF. The DNA of the CDR3 is TGTGCCAGCTCGTACGCGGACGGCTACGAGCAGTACTTC.

The sample holds many counts of this clonotype. The J gene is TRBJ2-2, the V gene TRBV30; TRBD2 might be the D (6 bases). The germline gives CDR1 GTSNPN, CDR2 SVGIG (reference sequence). The ends were cut back, 4 bases at V and 6 bases at J, with 12 bases in the middle. The CDR3 extends over 13 amino acids. The DNA for the CDR3 is TGTGCCTGGACAGGCAGGGAGGCCGGGGAGCTGTTTTTT. Translation gives CAWTGREAGELFF. Complete variable domain (other parts from reference TRBV30 and TRBJ2-2): SQTIHQWPATLVQPVGSPLSLECTVEGTSNPNLYWYRQAAGRGLQLLFYSVGIGQISSEVPQNLSASRPQDRQFILSSKKLLLSDSGFYLCAWTGREAGELFFGEGSRLTVL.

This clonotype was observed at least ten times. V gene TRBV20-1 combines with J gene TRBJ2-7; TRBD2 aligns across 8 bases. The V segment lost 4 bases and the J segment 0 bases; nucleotides outside the gene matches: 14. CDR3 length: 17 residues. Germline V lookup: CDR1 DFQATT, CDR2 SNEGSKA (reference sequence). The CDR3 reads CSATIPGGGLHSYEQYF. The CDR3 nucleotides read TGCAGTGCTACCATACCCGGGGGGGGCTTACACTCCTACGAGCAGTACTTC.

This clonotype was detected ten times or more. The rearrangement links TRBV6-5 to TRBJ2-2; possible D gene TRBD1, 6 bases. The V end lost 1 base, the J end lost 5 bases, and 11 bases lay between the germline ends. This CDR3 region has 15 residues. Germline CDR1 is MNHEY and CDR2 is SVGAGI. CDR3 nucleotides: TGTGCCAGCAGTTACTTACAGGGAGAAACCGGGGAGCTGTTTTTT. This sequence encodes CASSYLQGETGELFF.

This clonotype was counted ten times or more. The chain couples TRBV29-1 to TRBJ2-5; 8 nucleotides align to TRBD1. The V gene end was trimmed by 7 bases and the J gene end by 10 bases; junction bases not matched to a gene: 2. The CDR3 sequence is 9 residues long. CDR1 is SQVTM and CDR2 is ANQGSEA in the germline V gene. The CDR3 DNA sequence: TGCAGCGCCGGACAGGGCCAGTACTTC. As protein: CSAGQGQYF.

The table lists this clonotype with many counts. The genes are TRBV20-1 and TRBJ1-2; D possibly corresponds to TRBD1 (6 bases). Germline loops: CDR1 DFQATT, CDR2 SNEGSKA (reference sequence). The CDR3 runs to 15 residues. Trimming removed 6 bases from V and 3 bases from J, with 20 bases in between. Here the CDR3 reads CSADSRDRGDYGYTF. The CDR3 nucleotides are TGCAGTGCGGACAGCCGGGACCGAGGAGACTATGGCTACACCTTC.

V is TRBV19 and J is TRBJ1-2; perhaps TRBD1 as D (6 bases). CDR3 size: 14 residues. Germline V gene sequence: CDR1 LNHDA, CDR2 SQIVND (reference sequence). Trimming left V 3 bases short and J 5 bases short, with 13 bases between. The CDR3 DNA sequence: TGTGCCAGTAGTATCCTCGGGACAAGTTATGGCTACACCTTC. Translation gives CASSILGTSYGYTF. The full variable domain, in which reference TRBV19 and TRBJ1-2 provide the parts outside the CDR3, is DGGITQSPKYLFRKEGQNVTLSCEQNLNHDAMYWYRQDPGQGLRLIYYSQIVNDFQKGDIAEGYSVSREKKESFPLTVTSAQKNPTAFYLCASSILGTSYGYTFGSGTRLTVV.

The rearrangement joins TRBV7-2 to TRBJ1-5, with D perhaps TRBD1 (5 bases). The V gene's germline CDR1 is SGHTA and CDR2 FQGNSA. V lost 5 bases and J 9 bases, leaving 11 bases between the germline ends. The CDR3 runs 12 residues. Written as DNA, the CDR3 is TGTGCCAGCAGCCCGGGGGATCGGCCCCAGCATTTT. Translating gives CASSPGDRPQHF.

This clonotype was counted ten times or more. This rearrangement joins TRBV9 to TRBJ1-1; D gene uncertain. The CDR3 consists of 15 residues. Germline-derived CDR1 and CDR2 are SGDLS and YYNGEE. Trimming stripped 0 bases from V and 1 base from J, with 10 bases between. The CDR3 sequence: CASSVVRRGNTEAFF. The CDR3 nucleotides are TGTGCCAGCAGCGTAGTACGTCGGGGGAACACTGAAGCTTTCTTT.

This chain uses TRBV20-1 with TRBJ1-6, with D unresolved. Germline lookup yields CDR1 DFQATT and CDR2 SNEGSKA (reference sequence). The CDR3 contains 15 residues. Trimming pared 3 bases from V and 10 bases from J, leaving 19 bases between. CDR3 DNA: TGCAGTGCTAGTAACGGGGTGGGTGTAGGATCACCCCTCCACTTT. Translation gives CSASNGVGVGSPLHF.

Notes on this clonotype: It may be a read error: a sequence one base away is much more abundant. V gene TRBV7-3 combines with J gene TRBJ1-1; D is unclear. This CDR3 region has 13 residues. The V gene's germline CDR1 is SGHTA and CDR2 FQGTGA. The CDR3 sequence: CSSSQGGDTEAFF. The CDR3 region has the DNA TGTTCCAGCTCTCAAGGTGGGGACACTGAAGCTTTCTTT.

The DNA for the CDR3 is TGCAGTGCTAGGGAGGGGGGACTAGTCGGCCGAGAGACCCAGTACTTC. It is translated as CSAREGGLVGRETQYF. V gene TRBV20-1 combines with J gene TRBJ2-5; 8 bases align to TRBD2. The ends lost 3 bases at V and 4 bases at J; junction bases unmatched: 13. This CDR3 spans 16 amino acids. CDR1 is DFQATT, CDR2 SNEGSKA, per germline (reference sequence).

Ten or more counts support this clonotype. The V gene is TRBV19, the J gene TRBJ1-6; weak D call: TRBD1 (5 bases). Looked up from germline, CDR1 is LNHDA and CDR2 is SQIVND (reference sequence). V was clipped by 7 bases and J by 7 bases, with 11 bases between them. This CDR3 has 13 amino acids. The CDR3 here is CASKGFMNSPLHF. Written as DNA, the CDR3 is TGTGCCAGTAAGGGGTTCATGAATTCACCCCTCCACTTT. The full variable domain, completed using reference TRBV19 and TRBJ1-6, is DGGITQSPKYLFRKEGQNVTLSCEQNLNHDAMYWYRQDPGQGLRLIYYSQIVNDFQKGDIAEGYSVSREKKESFPLTVTSAQKNPTAFYLCASKGFMNSPLHFGNGTRLTVT.

This clonotype was counted many times. The CDR3 sequence is CASSEAGGTSYEQYF. As DNA, the CDR3 is TGCGCCAGCAGTGAGGCCGGAGGTACATCCTACGAGCAGTACTTC. The genes are TRBV10-2 and TRBJ2-7, with a tentative D call TRBD2 (5 bases). V lost 2 bases to trimming and J lost 1 base, with 12 bases between them. The CDR3 is made up of 15 amino acids. Germline lookup yields CDR1 WSHSY and CDR2 SAAADI.

This clonotype was recorded many times. The CDR3 sequence: CASSVHMNTEAFF. The CDR3, as DNA: TGTGCCAGCAGCGTACATATGAACACTGAAGCTTTCTTT. The J gene is TRBJ1-1, the V gene TRBV9; D is uncertain. The CDR3 spans 13 residues. V was shortened by 1 base and J by 0 bases, with 4 bases between the two germline ends. CDR1 and CDR2 (germline): SGDLS, YYNGEE.